This record covers a single T cell receptor (beta chain). Its target is unknown. The Oncomine TCR Beta short-read assay was applied to DNA of cultured CD4+ T cells. TCRdb processed the PCR reads anew with MiXCR; each CDR3 protein has one entry. The data show about 14,000 distinct CDR3 sequences, around 38% seen once. Sample treatment: 10-day PBMC culture with coronavirus spike peptide pools or control peptides (ViraFEST assay). The data stem from a study of vaccination and CD4 T cells after COVID-19. Turning to the study itself: The peptides that stimulated the cells were overlapping spike peptides from SARS-CoV-2, HCoV-NL63, HCoV-OC43 and HCoV-229E.

CDR1 is SGHTA, CDR2 FQGNSA, per germline. This CDR3 is built from 17 residues. Trimming left V 1 base short and J 0 bases short, with 15 bases between. This TCR came from a human donor who had recovered from COVID-19. The V call is TRBV7-2, the J call TRBJ1-1, with unresolved D. The sequencing used CD4+ T cells from blood, cultured in vitro, collected after SARS-CoV-2 vaccination. The DNA of the CDR3 is TGTGCCAGCAGCTTAGTCCCCACCATTTTCATGAACACTGAAGCTTTCTTT. It yields the protein CASSLVPTIFMNTEAFF.